This T cell receptor beta chain derives from a study of T cell repertoires and HLA-DP antigens. The primer mix covered 54 TRBV segments and 13 TRBJ segments. Sequenced by immunoSEQ multiplex PCR; TCRdb stores in-frame clones only, minus some. In the table there are 75,000 to 90,000 clones, roughly 86% of which are singletons. Untouched CD4+ T cells were bead-isolated at approximately 98% purity. General study results and limits: Sorted CD137+ clonality was about 0.36 for both alloantigens, versus about 0.043 pre-culture.

This CDR3 comprises 14 residues. The ends were cut back, 1 base at V and 1 base at J, with 7 bases in the middle. CDR1 SGHAT and CDR2 FQNNGV come from the germline V gene. Comment on this clone: What it binds is unknown.

The sample comprised CD4+ T cells from PBMCs. The chain carries TRBV11-2 and TRBJ1-1; D remains unclear. The source is a man in his forties or fifties in good health and CMV-seronegative. DNA for the CDR3: TGTGCCAGCAGCTTAGGGCAGGCGAACACTGAAGCTTTCTTT. Residues: CASSLGQANTEAFF.